This TCR beta chain was observed in a study of blood T cell repertoires in COVID-19. Across the whole study: The study drew acute and convalescent COVID-19 samples from the United States, Italy and Spain. T cells, B-cell-depleted T cells, or PBMCs supplied cDNA or gDNA.

In the study's own analysis: Scientists estimated how many nucleated cells there were by amplifying reference gene primers. Some clones are missing from TCRdb's copy, which holds only in-frame ones; the method was immunoSEQ multiplex PCR. For V, J and clone size, that table is used; D and trimming come from the DNA. The sample includes about 370,000 clones, approximately 89% of them seen just once. J lost 3 bases, V lost 4 bases, and 3 bases had no gene match. The V gene's germline CDR1 is SGHNT and CDR2 YYREEE (reference sequence). There are 13 residues in the CDR3. The Seattle patients, enrolled during active infection, were followed longitudinally. In regard to this clone: At the DNA level, this CDR3 is encoded by other sequences in the same sample as well.

The V call is TRBV5-4, the J call TRBJ2-7; 8 bases fit TRBD2. The sequenced sample consisted of peripheral blood. This receptor was identified in a woman aged 25 to 39 with COVID-19, enrolled during active disease. In nucleotides, the CDR3 is TGTGCCAGCAGCCAAGGGACTAGCTACGAGCAGTACTTC. Encoded protein: CASSQGTSYEQYF.